The 5 T cell receptor beta chains below come from one sample, sequenced in a study of T cell responses to AZD1222 COVID-19 vaccine. Sequenced by immunoSEQ multiplex PCR; TCRdb stores in-frame clones only, minus some. In the table there are more than 95,000 clones, less than 95% of which are singletons. Sequencing was performed on peripheral blood, taken on day 0 of AZD1222 vaccination. The receptors shown here come from an adult in good health.

The V call is TRBV7-9, the J call TRBJ1-3; the match to TRBD1 covers 8 bases. V gave up 5 bases and J gave up 5 bases; unmatched junction bases: 14. Germline V gives CDR1 SEHNR, CDR2 FQNEAQ (reference sequence). This CDR3 has 17 residues. The CDR3, as DNA: TGTGCCAGCAGCCCCTGGCAGGGGGCGAGAAGCCGAAACACCATATATTTT. Its protein is CASSPWQGARSRNTIYF.

V and J are TRBV5-6 and TRBJ1-2; no clear D. This CDR3 comprises 13 residues. The germline V and J ends were trimmed by 6 bases and 8 bases, with 17 bases remaining between them. Germline V gives CDR1 SGHDT, CDR2 YYEEEE. The CDR3, as DNA: TGTGCCAGCAACCTAGGGCCCTTAGGGGGCTACACCTTC. It specifies CASNLGPLGGYTF.

The chain combines TRBV4-2 with TRBJ2-2, with D possibly TRBD1 on 6 matching bases. Trimming removed 1 base from V and 2 bases from J, with 14 bases in between. CDR3 size: 17 residues. Germline V gene sequence: CDR1 LGHNA, CDR2 YNFKEQ. The CDR3: CASSQGSGTLNTGELFF. DNA for the CDR3: TGTGCCAGCAGCCAAGGTTCCGGGACACTAAACACCGGGGAGCTGTTTTTT.

The chain is built from TRBV4-1 and TRBJ2-7, with 11 positions matching TRBD2. The CDR3 is 15 residues long. Germline V gene sequence: CDR1 MGHRA, CDR2 YSYEKL. Trimming at V came to 4 bases and at J to 3 bases, leaving 5 bases not matched to a gene. The CDR3 protein is CASSLGLAGVYEQYF. In DNA, the CDR3 is TGCGCCAGCAGCCTCGGACTAGCGGGCGTCTACGAGCAGTACTTC.

The chain carries TRBV5-1 and TRBJ2-7, with 7 bases matching TRBD2. With V trimmed by 2 bases and J by 7 bases, 6 bases remained unmatched. This CDR3 contains 13 residues. Germline assignment: CDR1 SGHRS and CDR2 YFSETQ. CDR3 DNA sequence: TGCGCCAGCAGCTTCGGGGGGACGGGTGAGCAGTACTTC. Protein product: CASSFGGTGEQYF.